This is a list of T cell receptor beta chains from one sample in a study of control samples from healthy donors and cancer patients. Assay: immunoSEQ multiplex PCR; the TCRdb copy retains only in-frame clones and omits some. This sample yields 120,000 or so clones, of which more than 70% are seen a single time; around 3% belongs to the top ten. The sample comprised blood. The receptors here all came from a man aged 55 to 69 in good health. CDR3s include the opening cysteine and the closing phenylalanine or tryptophan. Fields, in order: clone size, D gene, V gene, J gene, CDR3 DNA, CDR3 protein. A D gene is named only where the DNA matches it firmly. Not every row has a clone size; where given, it reads once, few, many or a size class.

clone_size: .
d_call: TRBD2
v_call: TRBV9
j_call: TRBJ2-7
cdr3_nt: TGTGCCAGCAGCGGGCGGGGGGGCTTGGACGAGCAGTACTTC
cdr3_aa: CASSGRGGLDEQYF

clone_size: .
d_call: .
v_call: TRBV14
j_call: TRBJ2-2
cdr3_nt: TGTGCCAGCGGCCAACGGGTATACAGGGGAGGCACCGGGGAGCTGTTTTTT
cdr3_aa: CASGQRVYRGGTGELFF

clone_size: .
d_call: TRBD2
v_call: TRBV5-1
j_call: TRBJ2-2
cdr3_nt: TGCGCCAGCAGCCAAAGCGGGGGGGCGGACACCGGGGAGCTGTTTTTT
cdr3_aa: CASSQSGGADTGELFF

clone_size: few
d_call: .
v_call: TRBV5-1
j_call: TRBJ2-7
cdr3_nt: TGCGCCAGCAGTTCCGGGACCTCCACCTACGAGCAGTACTTC
cdr3_aa: CASSSGTSTYEQYF

clone_size: .
d_call: .
v_call: TRBV2
j_call: TRBJ2-7
cdr3_nt: TGTGCCAGCAGTGTCGACCTTGCGGGGGAGCAGTACTTC
cdr3_aa: CASSVDLAGEQYF

clone_size: once
d_call: .
v_call: TRBV10-2
j_call: TRBJ1-4
cdr3_nt: TGCGCCAGCAGGATGGGGAAAGCTAATGAAAAACTGTTTTTT
cdr3_aa: CASRMGKANEKLFF

clone_size: .
d_call: TRBD2
v_call: TRBV28
j_call: TRBJ2-3
cdr3_nt: TGTGCCAGCACCAAAGCGGGACTAGCGGGGGGGACAGATACGCAGTATTTT
cdr3_aa: CASTKAGLAGGTDTQYF

clone_size: .
d_call: .
v_call: TRBV19
j_call: TRBJ2-7
cdr3_nt: TGTGCCAGTAGTATTTTCTGGGGCGGCTACGAGCAGTACTTC
cdr3_aa: CASSIFWGGYEQYF

clone_size: .
d_call: TRBD2
v_call: TRBV9
j_call: TRBJ2-5
cdr3_nt: TGTGCCAGCAGCGTAGCTCGCGGGGGGCAAGAGACCCAGTACTTC
cdr3_aa: CASSVARGGQETQYF

clone_size: .
d_call: .
v_call: TRBV3-1/TRBV3-2
j_call: TRBJ2-5
cdr3_nt: TGTGCCAGCAGCCAACTAGCGAGCCAAGAGACCCAGTACTTC
cdr3_aa: CASSQLASQETQYF

clone_size: few
d_call: TRBD2
v_call: TRBV5-1
j_call: TRBJ2-5
cdr3_nt: TGCGCCAGCAGCTTGGGGACTAGTCGAGTGCTGAGTGAGACCCAGTACTTC
cdr3_aa: CASSLGTSRVLSETQYF

clone_size: .
d_call: .
v_call: TRBV21-1
j_call: TRBJ2-1
cdr3_nt: TGTGCCAGCAGCAAAGGTACAGGCCCCAATGAGCAGTTCTTC
cdr3_aa: CASSKGTGPNEQFF

clone_size: few
d_call: .
v_call: TRBV7-2
j_call: TRBJ2-2
cdr3_nt: TGTGCCAGCAGCTTAGCGACGCTTCCCGGGGAGCTGTTTTTT
cdr3_aa: CASSLATLPGELFF

clone_size: .
d_call: .
v_call: TRBV3-1/TRBV3-2
j_call: TRBJ1-1
cdr3_nt: TGTGCCAGCAGCCAAGCCATTCGTGCGGGGAGGGGAGGAGCTTTCTTT
cdr3_aa: CASSQAIRAGRGGAFF

clone_size: .
d_call: .
v_call: TRBV29-1
j_call: TRBJ2-2
cdr3_nt: TGCAGCGTTGGTGACACCGGGGAGCTGTTTTTT
cdr3_aa: CSVGDTGELFF

clone_size: .
d_call: .
v_call: TRBV4-1
j_call: TRBJ2-6
cdr3_nt: TGCGCCAGCAGCCTCGTGAAGACGAGGATAAACTCTGGGGCCAACGTCCTGACTTTC
cdr3_aa: CASSLVKTRINSGANVLTF

clone_size: .
d_call: TRBD1
v_call: TRBV18
j_call: TRBJ2-7
cdr3_nt: TGTGCCAGCTCACCACGGGGGGACAGGGGTTCCTACGAGCAGTACTTC
cdr3_aa: CASSPRGDRGSYEQYF

clone_size: .
d_call: TRBD2
v_call: TRBV5-1
j_call: TRBJ2-1
cdr3_nt: TGCGCCAGCAGCTTGGCCGGGGGGAACTACAATGAGCAGTTCTTC
cdr3_aa: CASSLAGGNYNEQFF

clone_size: once
d_call: TRBD1
v_call: TRBV7-9
j_call: TRBJ1-2
cdr3_nt: TGTGCCAGCAGCCCGGGGACAGCTTATGGCTACACCTTC
cdr3_aa: CASSPGTAYGYTF

clone_size: once
d_call: .
v_call: TRBV20-1
j_call: TRBJ1-1
cdr3_nt: TGCAGTGCTAGTCAGGGGACCAACACTGAAGCTTTCTTT
cdr3_aa: CSASQGTNTEAFF

clone_size: .
d_call: .
v_call: TRBV24-1
j_call: TRBJ2-1
cdr3_nt: TGTGCCACCAGTGACCCTACCGAGCAGTTCTTC
cdr3_aa: CATSDPTEQFF

clone_size: .
d_call: .
v_call: TRBV7-2
j_call: TRBJ1-2
cdr3_nt: TGTGCCAGCAGCTCGATATGGGGGTTTGACTATGGCTACACCTTC
cdr3_aa: CASSSIWGFDYGYTF

clone_size: .
d_call: TRBD2
v_call: TRBV24-1
j_call: TRBJ2-2
cdr3_nt: TGTGCCACCAGTGAGGCTAGCGGGGGGGAAAACACCGGGGAGCTGTTTTTT
cdr3_aa: CATSEASGGENTGELFF

clone_size: .
d_call: TRBD2
v_call: TRBV2
j_call: TRBJ2-2
cdr3_nt: TGTGCCAGCAATGGACTAGCGGGCTACACCGGGGAGCTGTTTTTT
cdr3_aa: CASNGLAGYTGELFF

clone_size: .
d_call: .
v_call: TRBV5-1
j_call: TRBJ1-6
cdr3_nt: TGCGCCAGCAGTGGTTCGGGGTCTTTCACCGGGTCACCCCTCCACTTT
cdr3_aa: CASSGSGSFTGSPLHF

clone_size: .
d_call: TRBD1
v_call: TRBV19
j_call: TRBJ2-1
cdr3_nt: TGTGCCAGTAGTGGGACAGGGTACTACAATGAGCAGTTCTTC
cdr3_aa: CASSGTGYYNEQFF

clone_size: .
d_call: .
v_call: TRBV29-1
j_call: TRBJ1-3
cdr3_nt: TGCAGCGTTGAATCTGGAGAGGGTGCAGGACACTCTGGAAACACCATATATTTT
cdr3_aa: CSVESGEGAGHSGNTIYF

clone_size: .
d_call: TRBD2
v_call: TRBV3-1/TRBV3-2
j_call: TRBJ2-1
cdr3_nt: TGTGCCAGCAGCTCCAGCGGGGGGAGCTCCTACAATGAGCAGTTCTTC
cdr3_aa: CASSSSGGSSYNEQFF

clone_size: .
d_call: TRBD1
v_call: TRBV5-1
j_call: TRBJ1-2
cdr3_nt: TGCGCCAGCAGCGACACAGGGGTTCATGGCTACACCTTC
cdr3_aa: CASSDTGVHGYTF

clone_size: .
d_call: TRBD1
v_call: TRBV3-1/TRBV3-2
j_call: TRBJ1-3
cdr3_nt: TGTGCCAGCAGGTCACAGGGGAGTATAAACACCATATATTTT
cdr3_aa: CASRSQGSINTIYF

clone_size: .
d_call: .
v_call: TRBV6-4
j_call: TRBJ2-7
cdr3_nt: TGTGCCAGCAGTCCAGTGTACTTC
cdr3_aa: CASSPVYF

clone_size: once
d_call: TRBD1
v_call: TRBV24-1
j_call: TRBJ1-5
cdr3_nt: TGTGCCACACAGGGGGCAAACCAGCCCCAGCATTTT
cdr3_aa: CATQGANQPQHF

clone_size: .
d_call: .
v_call: TRBV6-5
j_call: TRBJ2-2
cdr3_nt: TGTGCCAGCAGTTACCGGCAGATGAACACCGGGGAGCTGTTTTTT
cdr3_aa: CASSYRQMNTGELFF

clone_size: many
d_call: TRBD1
v_call: TRBV7-2
j_call: TRBJ1-2
cdr3_nt: TGTGCCAGCAGCCCCGGACAGGGCGGCTATGGCTACACCTTC
cdr3_aa: CASSPGQGGYGYTF

clone_size: .
d_call: TRBD2
v_call: TRBV4-1
j_call: TRBJ2-3
cdr3_nt: TGCGCCAGCAGCCTCTCTCCTCGGGGGGGGGATACGCAGTATTTT
cdr3_aa: CASSLSPRGGDTQYF

clone_size: .
d_call: .
v_call: TRBV4-3
j_call: TRBJ1-1
cdr3_nt: TGCGCCAGCAGCCAAGATCGAACAGGAGGAAACACTGAAGCTTTCTTT
cdr3_aa: CASSQDRTGGNTEAFF

clone_size: .
d_call: .
v_call: TRBV18
j_call: TRBJ1-5
cdr3_nt: TGTGCCAGCTCACACCTTGGGAGGGGGAACAATCAGCCCCAGCATTTT
cdr3_aa: CASSHLGRGNNQPQHF

clone_size: .
d_call: .
v_call: TRBV19
j_call: TRBJ1-2
cdr3_nt: TGTGCCAGTAGTATAAAGGGGCCGCTATATGGCTACACCTTC
cdr3_aa: CASSIKGPLYGYTF

clone_size: .
d_call: .
v_call: TRBV9
j_call: TRBJ2-1
cdr3_nt: TGTGCCAGCAGCGTAGGATCCGGGTCCAGCAATGAGCAGTTCTTC
cdr3_aa: CASSVGSGSSNEQFF

clone_size: few
d_call: .
v_call: TRBV10-1
j_call: TRBJ2-2
cdr3_nt: TGCGCCAGCAGTGAGACAGGGACCCTATCCGGGGAGCTGTTTTTT
cdr3_aa: CASSETGTLSGELFF

clone_size: .
d_call: .
v_call: TRBV7-2
j_call: TRBJ2-2
cdr3_nt: TGTGCCAGCAGCCAGCGTAGTACGACGAACACCGGGGAGCTGTTTTTT
cdr3_aa: CASSQRSTTNTGELFF

clone_size: .
d_call: .
v_call: TRBV28
j_call: TRBJ2-1
cdr3_nt: TGTGCCAGCAATACGCTGACGGGATCCTACAATGAGCAGTTCTTC
cdr3_aa: CASNTLTGSYNEQFF

clone_size: .
d_call: .
v_call: TRBV18
j_call: TRBJ1-6
cdr3_nt: TGTGCCAGCTCACGGGACCGAGATAATTCACCCCTCCACTTT
cdr3_aa: CASSRDRDNSPLHF

clone_size: .
d_call: .
v_call: TRBV11-2
j_call: TRBJ2-7
cdr3_nt: TGTGCCAGCAGCCGCGCGCACGGAGGGAACTCCTACGAGCAGTACTTC
cdr3_aa: CASSRAHGGNSYEQYF

clone_size: .
d_call: TRBD1
v_call: TRBV6-5
j_call: TRBJ1-1
cdr3_nt: TGTGCCAGCAGGACAGGGGCGCAGGGTATCACTGAAGCTTTCTTT
cdr3_aa: CASRTGAQGITEAFF

clone_size: .
d_call: .
v_call: TRBV28
j_call: TRBJ1-1
cdr3_nt: TGTGCCAGCAGTTTGTTGGGGAACACTGAAGCTTTCTTT
cdr3_aa: CASSLLGNTEAFF

clone_size: .
d_call: .
v_call: TRBV19
j_call: TRBJ2-5
cdr3_nt: TGTGCCAGTAGTGTGGGAGCAGAGACCCAGTACTTC
cdr3_aa: CASSVGAETQYF

clone_size: .
d_call: .
v_call: TRBV19
j_call: TRBJ1-1
cdr3_nt: TGTGCCAGTAGTATAGATTATTTGCAGGGCGGGATTGAAGCTTTCTTT
cdr3_aa: CASSIDYLQGGIEAFF

clone_size: .
d_call: TRBD1
v_call: TRBV19
j_call: TRBJ1-5
cdr3_nt: TGTGCCAGTAGAGAACAGGGGAATAGCAATCAGCCCCAGCATTTT
cdr3_aa: CASREQGNSNQPQHF

clone_size: .
d_call: TRBD1
v_call: TRBV24-1
j_call: TRBJ1-5
cdr3_nt: TGTGCCACCAGTGACAACTCGGGGACAGGGGTTCATCAGCCCCAGCATTTT
cdr3_aa: CATSDNSGTGVHQPQHF

clone_size: .
d_call: .
v_call: TRBV28
j_call: TRBJ1-6
cdr3_nt: TGTGCCAGCAGTTTAACATCCGGCTTTCAAAATTCACCCCTCCACTTT
cdr3_aa: CASSLTSGFQNSPLHF

clone_size: .
d_call: .
v_call: TRBV7-8
j_call: TRBJ1-1
cdr3_nt: TGTGCCAGCAACAGAGCATCAACCCCGGGCACTGAAGCTTTCTTT
cdr3_aa: CASNRASTPGTEAFF

clone_size: .
d_call: TRBD1
v_call: TRBV4-1
j_call: TRBJ2-7
cdr3_nt: TGCGCCAGCAGCCCGTACAAACAGGGGGTTTCGGACGAGCAGTACTTC
cdr3_aa: CASSPYKQGVSDEQYF